Below, 30 T cell receptor beta chains from the same sample are listed, as sequenced in a study of blood T cell repertoires in COVID-19. The method was immunoSEQ multiplex PCR; TCRdb's version includes in-frame clones alone and lacks a portion of them. The sample lists 68,000 or so clones; 89% were seen once. The sequenced sample was peripheral blood. These receptors all come from a man aged 45-65 years with active COVID-19.

V and J are TRBV4-1 and TRBJ2-2; D is unresolved. The V end was cut by 1 base, the J end by 6 bases, with 6 bases between. There are 13 residues in the CDR3. Germline V gives CDR1 MGHRA, CDR2 YSYEKL. CDR3 sequence reads: CASSQGPSGELFF. The CDR3 DNA reads as TGCGCCAGCAGCCAAGGGCCATCCGGGGAGCTGTTTTTT.

This chain joins TRBV5-4 and TRBJ2-6, with D possibly being TRBD1 (5 bases). The V gene lost 4 bases and the J gene lost 4 bases, with 12 bases spanning the gap. This CDR3 has 15 residues. CDR1 is SGHNT, CDR2 YYREEE, per germline (reference sequence). Written as DNA, the CDR3 is TGTGCCAGCAGCGACAGAATTCTAGGGGCCAACGTCCTGACTTTC. Translation gives CASSDRILGANVLTF.

The rearrangement uses TRBV11-2 and TRBJ2-1, with 7 positions matching TRBD2. The germline V gene encodes CDR1 SGHAT and CDR2 FQNNGV. V trimming: 2 bases; J trimming: 3 bases; junction bases outside the gene matches: 7. The CDR3 consists of 16 residues. This chain's CDR3 is CASSLLPSGDYNEQFF. For the CDR3, the DNA is TGTGCCAGCAGCTTACTGCCGAGCGGGGACTACAATGAGCAGTTCTTC.

This sequence joins TRBV4-1 and TRBJ2-7, with D possibly matching TRBD2 (5 bases). CDR3 size: 15 residues. V gave up 1 base and J gave up 4 bases, with 14 bases separating them. The germline gives CDR1 MGHRA, CDR2 YSYEKL. This CDR3 is CASSQAPSGIYEQYF. The CDR3 region has the DNA TGCGCCAGCAGCCAAGCCCCATCGGGGATTTACGAGCAGTACTTC.

The genes are TRBV19 and TRBJ2-1; D is unresolved. Trimming took 1 base from V and 3 from J, leaving 7 bases between them. The CDR3 sequence is 14 residues long. From germline, CDR1 is LNHDA and CDR2 SQIVND (reference sequence). The CDR3 loop is CASSIGAGYNEQFF. CDR3 in DNA: TGTGCCAGTAGTATAGGGGCAGGCTACAATGAGCAGTTCTTC.

This clone was found a few times. The V and J genes are TRBV28 and TRBJ1-2, with D perhaps TRBD1 (6 bases). The germline V gene encodes CDR1 MDHEN and CDR2 SYDVKM. This CDR3 has 13 residues. The V gene lost 5 bases and the J gene lost 8 bases, with 15 bases spanning the gap. CDR3 protein: CASSATGSLGYTF. The CDR3 bases are TGTGCCAGCAGTGCCACAGGGTCGTTAGGCTACACCTTC.

CDR3 loop: CASSSGGTGELFF. DNA of the CDR3: TGTGCCAGCAGCTCAGGGGGCACCGGGGAGCTGTTTTTT. This chain uses TRBV5-4 with TRBJ2-2; 7 bases are shared with TRBD1. With V trimmed by 3 bases and J by 4 bases, 0 bases remained unmatched. CDR1 SGHNT and CDR2 YYREEE come from the germline V gene (reference sequence). There are 13 residues in the CDR3.

The gene calls are TRBV6-2 or TRBV6-3 and TRBJ1-1; the D is unclear. In germline, CDR1 is MNHEY, CDR2 SVGEGT. V was clipped by 5 bases and J by 0 bases, with 13 bases between them. The CDR3 runs 15 residues. CDR3 loop: CASSKTGVVNTEAFF. CDR3 DNA sequence: TGTGCCAGCAGTAAGACCGGGGTGGTGAACACTGAAGCTTTCTTT.

Only a few counts were recorded for this clone. The CDR3 DNA follows: TGTGCCAGCAGCTTGGGAGTAGCGCCTGACAATGAGCAGTTCTTC. Its translation is CASSLGVAPDNEQFF. The chain recombines TRBV5-6 with TRBJ2-1; possible D gene TRBD2, 5 bases. V was clipped by 0 bases and J by 5 bases, with 12 bases between them. The germline gives CDR1 SGHDT, CDR2 YYEEEE. The length of the CDR3 is 15 residues.

The V gene is TRBV25-1, the J gene TRBJ2-1; 10 nucleotides match TRBD2. The CDR3 spans 17 residues. Germline CDR1 and CDR2: MGHDK and SYGVNS. Trimming removed 0 bases from V and 2 bases from J; junction bases left unmatched: 4. CDR3 DNA: TGTGCCAGCAGTGAATACGGAGCGGGGGGGCCCTACAATGAGCAGTTCTTC. Its protein is CASSEYGAGGPYNEQFF.

This chain links TRBV7-6 with TRBJ2-3; a possible D gene is TRBD2 (5 bases). V was trimmed by 2 bases and J by 2 bases, leaving 11 bases between them. Germline CDR1 reads SGHVS; CDR2 reads FNYEAQ. CDR3 size: 15 residues. CDR3 sequence: CASSLQSGITDTQYF. CDR3 DNA sequence: TGTGCCAGCAGCTTACAGTCCGGGATCACAGATACGCAGTATTTT.

This chain joins TRBV11-2 and TRBJ2-1; D possibly corresponds to TRBD2 (5 bases). Germline values: CDR1 SGHAT, CDR2 FQNNGV. This CDR3 has 12 residues. V was cut by 2 bases and J by 7 bases, with 6 bases left in between. CDR3 nucleotides: TGTGCCAGCAGCTTAACGGGGAATGAGCAGTTCTTC. This codes for CASSLTGNEQFF. The full variable domain, in which reference TRBV11-2 and TRBJ2-1 provide the parts outside the CDR3, is EAGVAQSPRYKIIEKRQSVAFWCNPISGHATLYWYQQILGQGPKLLIQFQNNGVVDDSQLPKDRFSAERLKGVDSTLKIQPAKLEDSAVYLCASSLTGNEQFFGPGTRLTVL.

This clone was counted a single time. The V call is TRBV4-1, the J call TRBJ1-2, with 11 positions matching TRBD1. CDR3 length: 16 residues. Germline V gives CDR1 MGHRA, CDR2 YSYEKL. With V trimmed by 7 bases and J by 3 bases, 10 bases remained unmatched. CDR3 protein: CASTKGQGALDYGYTF. The DNA of the CDR3 is TGCGCCAGCACCAAAGGACAGGGGGCACTCGACTATGGCTACACCTTC.

In its sample, this clone was seen a few times. The V and J genes are TRBV6-4 and TRBJ1-5, with 7 bases fitting TRBD1. This CDR3 is 13 amino acids long. Germline-derived CDR1 and CDR2 are MRHNA and SNTAGT. Trimming at V came to 5 bases and at J to 8 bases, leaving 6 bases not matched to a gene. CDR3 residues: CASSFRQGEPQHF. CDR3 DNA: TGTGCCAGCAGTTTTAGACAGGGCGAGCCCCAGCATTTT.

The genes are TRBV6-6 and TRBJ1-4; 7 nucleotides match TRBD1. This CDR3 is built from 14 residues. Germline values: CDR1 MNHNY, CDR2 SVGAGI (reference sequence). Germline trimming cut 2 bases from V and 7 bases from J; bases unmatched to any gene: 4. CDR3 sequence: CASSYGAGGEKLFF. CDR3 nucleotide sequence: TGTGCCAGCAGTTACGGTGCAGGGGGTGAAAAACTGTTTTTT.

This chain connects TRBV6-2 or TRBV6-3 to TRBJ2-2; D perhaps matches TRBD1 (6 bases). There are 17 residues in the CDR3. The germline V gene encodes CDR1 MNHEY and CDR2 SVGEGT. The ends were cut back, 2 bases at V and 4 bases at J, with 17 bases in the middle. As DNA, the CDR3 is TGTGCCAGCAGTTACCATAGACAACAGGGTGTCACCGGGGAGCTGTTTTTT. Amino acids: CASSYHRQQGVTGELFF.

The rearrangement joins TRBV7-8 to TRBJ2-2, with 7 bases matching TRBD2. CDR1 is SGHVS and CDR2 is FQNEAQ in the germline V gene. The CDR3 loop spans 15 amino acids. J was trimmed by 6 bases and V by 5 bases; bases with no gene match: 9. The CDR3 reads CASSPHALASGELFF. CDR3 in DNA: TGTGCCAGCAGCCCACATGCACTAGCGTCCGGGGAGCTGTTTTTT. Combining the CDR3 with reference TRBV7-8 and TRBJ2-2 gives the whole variable domain GAGVSQSPRYKVAKRGQDVALRCDPISGHVSLFWYQQALGQGPEFLTYFQNEAQLDKSGLPSDRFFAERPEGSVSTLKIQRTQQEDSAVYLCASSPHALASGELFFGEGSRLTVL.

This rearrangement joins TRBV30 to TRBJ2-3; 7 bases map to TRBD1. The CDR3 spans 13 residues. V lost 4 bases to trimming and J lost 3 bases; unmatched junction nucleotides: 4. The germline gives CDR1 GTSNPN, CDR2 SVGIG (reference sequence). The DNA for the CDR3 is TGTGCCTGGAACAGGGGTTCGACAGATACGCAGTATTTT. Encoded protein: CAWNRGSTDTQYF. The full variable domain, in which reference TRBV30 and TRBJ2-3 provide the parts outside the CDR3, is SQTIHQWPATLVQPVGSPLSLECTVEGTSNPNLYWYRQAAGRGLQLLFYSVGIGQISSEVPQNLSASRPQDRQFILSSKKLLLSDSGFYLCAWNRGSTDTQYFGPGTRLTVL.

The V and J genes are TRBV10-3 and TRBJ2-7; D might be TRBD2 (6 bases). Trimming cost V 7 bases and J 3 bases, with 19 bases left between them. Germline V CDR1 and CDR2: ENHRY, SYGVKD. This CDR3 region has 15 residues. In nucleotides, the CDR3 is TGTGCCATCAAGGACAAGGAGGGGCCGTACTACGAGCAGTACTTC. Translation gives CAIKDKEGPYYEQYF.

CDR3 nucleotide sequence: TGTGCCAGCAGTCTAGGGAGGGGCACAGATACGCAGTATTTT. This gives the protein CASSLGRGTDTQYF. This chain links TRBV2 with TRBJ2-3; 7 nucleotides agree with TRBD2. Trimming took 5 bases from V and 1 from J; bases not matched to a gene: 3. Germline V gene lookup returns CDR1 SNHLY and CDR2 FYNNEI. The CDR3 is 14 amino acids.

CDR3 amino acids: CASSEEEEKLFF. In DNA, the CDR3 is TGTGCCAGCAGTGAGGAGGAAGAAAAACTGTTTTTT. The V gene is TRBV2, the J gene TRBJ1-4; D is ambiguous. Germline V gives CDR1 SNHLY, CDR2 FYNNEI. V lost 3 bases and J lost 8, with 7 bases in between. The CDR3 covers 12 residues.

The V gene is TRBV7-3, the J gene TRBJ1-2, with 11 bases identical to TRBD1. CDR3 size: 14 residues. V shed 2 bases and J 6 bases; nucleotides not matched to a gene: 2. Germline V gene lookup returns CDR1 SGHTA and CDR2 FQGTGA. In DNA form, the CDR3 reads TGTGCCAGCAGCTTAGGACAGGGGGCGCATGGCTACACCTTC. Amino acid sequence: CASSLGQGAHGYTF. The full variable domain, its missing parts supplied by reference TRBV7-3 and TRBJ1-2, is GAGVSQTPSNKVTEKGKYVELRCDPISGHTALYWYRQSLGQGPEFLIYFQGTGAADDSGLPNDRFFAVRPEGSVSTLKIQRTERGDSAVYLCASSLGQGAHGYTFGSGTRLTVV.

This rearrangement joins TRBV6-1 to TRBJ1-3, with D perhaps matching TRBD1 (5 bases). Trimming shortened V by 2 bases and J by 1 base, and 12 bases separated the two germline ends. CDR1 and CDR2 (germline): MNHNS, SASEGT. The CDR3 runs to 16 residues. Written as DNA, the CDR3 is TGTGCCAGCAGTGAACTCCCGACAGATTCTGGAAACACCATATATTTT. Its protein product is CASSELPTDSGNTIYF.

This chain connects TRBV7-8 to TRBJ1-5; D is ambiguous. Germline CDR1 SGHVS, CDR2 FQNEAQ. This CDR3 region has 13 residues. Trimming pared 3 bases from V and 5 bases from J, leaving 8 bases between. For the CDR3, the DNA is TGTGCCAGCAGCTTCTCCACTGATCAGCCCCAGCATTTT. Encoded protein: CASSFSTDQPQHF.

The rearrangement joins TRBV7-9 to TRBJ1-4; D ambiguous. Germline V gene sequence: CDR1 SEHNR, CDR2 FQNEAQ (reference sequence). Trimming took off 5 bases at V and 7 bases at J, with 14 bases between the two ends. The CDR3 is 14 amino acids. The CDR3 here is CASSRDPGSEKLFF. CDR3 DNA sequence: TGTGCCAGCAGCCGAGATCCGGGAAGTGAAAAACTGTTTTTT.

The CDR3: CATSRPKNEKLFF. The CDR3, as DNA: TGTGCCACCAGCCGTCCTAAAAATGAAAAACTGTTTTTT. This sequence joins TRBV15 and TRBJ1-4; no clear D. V was trimmed by 5 bases and J by 5 bases, leaving 9 bases between them. Per germline, CDR1 LNHNV and CDR2 YYDKDF (reference sequence). This CDR3 is built from 13 residues.

This rearrangement joins TRBV19 to TRBJ1-2, with no clear D. The CDR3 has 11 amino acids. CDR1 is LNHDA, CDR2 SQIVND, per germline (reference sequence). Trimming stripped 6 bases from V and 4 bases from J, with 6 bases between. The CDR3 is CASREGYGYTF. In DNA, the CDR3 is TGTGCCAGTAGGGAGGGCTATGGCTACACCTTC.

This sequence joins TRBV6-1 and TRBJ2-7, with 8 bases fitting TRBD2. Germline V lookup: CDR1 MNHNS, CDR2 SASEGT. This CDR3 region has 16 residues. V trimming: 1 base; J trimming: 3 bases; junction bases outside the gene matches: 8. The CDR3 DNA sequence: TGTGCCAGCAGTGAAGGGTATAGCGGGGTTCTCTACGAGCAGTACTTC. Its translation: CASSEGYSGVLYEQYF.

Only a few counts were recorded for this clone. The chain carries TRBV11-3 and TRBJ1-2, with D possibly TRBD1 on 6 matching bases. Germline assignment: CDR1 SGHNT and CDR2 YENEEA. The CDR3 extends over 15 amino acids. V gave up 1 base and J gave up 8 bases, with 17 bases separating them. CDR3 residues: CASSLVTGRGYGYTF. CDR3 DNA: TGTGCCAGCAGCTTAGTAACCGGCAGGGGCTACGGCTACACCTTC. Supplemented by reference TRBV11-3 and TRBJ1-2, the full variable domain reads EAGVVQSPRYKIIEKKQPVAFWCNPISGHNTLYWYLQNLGQGPELLIRYENEEAVDDSQLPKDRFSAERLKGVDSTLKIQPAELGDSAVYLCASSLVTGRGYGYTFGSGTRLTVV.

This clone was seen only once. The gene calls are TRBV15 and TRBJ2-5; 9 positions match TRBD2. V gave up 0 bases and J gave up 7 bases; unmatched junction bases: 9. The CDR3 spans 16 residues. In germline, CDR1 is LNHNV, CDR2 YYDKDF (reference sequence). The chain's CDR3 is CATSRDQGGLALTQYF. The CDR3 DNA reads as TGTGCCACCAGCAGAGATCAAGGGGGACTAGCTCTGACCCAGTACTTC.